This passage covers 15 T cell receptor beta chains from one sample sequenced in a study of OX40 agonist ivuxolimab in advanced cancers. Method: immunoSEQ multiplex PCR; TCRdb's copy keeps in-frame clones and lacks some. The top ten clones hold 10% of a sample with tens of thousands of clones, roughly nine tenths of them seen once. The source was CD4+ or CD8+ T cells sorted from blood, collected in a trial of the OX40 agonist ivuxolimab. These receptors were taken from an adult with an advanced solid tumor such as melanoma, head and neck, liver or kidney cancer.

V gene TRBV23-1 combines with J gene TRBJ2-5; 8 bases line up with TRBD2. TRBV23-1 is treated as an ORF (open reading frame) with a function not yet certain. This CDR3 spans 16 amino acids. The trim removed 2 bases at V and 5 bases at J, leaving 10 bases unmatched. The CDR3 sequence is CASSQRVAGWDETQYF. The DNA for the CDR3 is TGCGCCAGCAGTCAAAGGGTAGCGGGATGGGATGAGACCCAGTACTTC.

The chain has TRBV7-8 and TRBJ2-3; 7 bases line up with TRBD1. Trimming removed 4 bases from V and 1 base from J; junction bases left unmatched: 20. The CDR3 has 20 amino acids. Germline loops: CDR1 SGHVS, CDR2 FQNEAQ. CDR3 sequence: CASSSRPGTYRGEGTDTQYF. CDR3 bases: TGTGCCAGCAGCTCCCGACCCGGAACATACAGGGGCGAGGGCACAGATACGCAGTATTTT.

This chain uses TRBV5-1 with TRBJ2-3, with 9 bases lining up with TRBD2. V shed 3 bases, J shed 2 bases, and the junction held 4 bases outside the gene matches. The CDR3 totals 15 residues. The germline gives CDR1 SGHRS, CDR2 YFSETQ. The CDR3: CASSSSGANTDTQYF. CDR3 DNA: TGCGCCAGCAGCTCTAGCGGGGCCAACACAGATACGCAGTATTTT.

The V and J genes are TRBV23-1 and TRBJ1-5, with unresolved D. Being an ORF, TRBV23-1 has a function that is uncertain. Trimming left V 4 bases short and J 2 bases short, with 12 bases between. CDR3 length equals 15 residues. Written as DNA, the CDR3 is TGCGCCAGCAGTCGTAGAGTCGAAGGCAATCAGCCCCAGCATTTT. Protein product: CASSRRVEGNQPQHF.

V gene TRBV5-1 combines with J gene TRBJ2-1, with D perhaps assigned TRBD1 or TRBD2 (5 bases each). CDR1 is SGHRS, CDR2 YFSETQ, per germline. The CDR3 covers 15 residues. Trimming left V 0 bases short and J 7 bases short, with 14 bases between. The CDR3 protein is CASSLVGVGLNEQFF. CDR3 DNA sequence: TGCGCCAGCAGCTTGGTCGGGGTGGGGCTGAATGAGCAGTTCTTC.

This clone was counted once. This rearrangement joins TRBV19 to TRBJ1-5; a weak D match, TRBD1 (6 bases). This CDR3 comprises 14 residues. V lost 10 bases and J 6 bases, leaving 19 bases between the germline ends. Germline CDR1 is LNHDA and CDR2 is SQIVND (reference sequence). CDR3 sequence (DNA): TGTGCCACTACGACATGGGGGGCGGTTCAGCCCCAGCATTTT. It yields the protein CATTTWGAVQPQHF.

The chain carries TRBV25-1 and TRBJ2-7; TRBD2 agrees at 8 bases. The V gene end was trimmed by 6 bases and the J gene end by 1 base; junction bases not matched to a gene: 8. In germline, CDR1 is MGHDK, CDR2 SYGVNS. The CDR3 is 15 residues long. CDR3 sequence reads: CASSGGGSLSYEQYF. CDR3 DNA: TGTGCCAGCAGCGGGGGGGGGTCCCTTTCCTACGAGCAGTACTTC.

V and J are TRBV4-1 and TRBJ1-6; D gene unclear. CDR1 MGHRA and CDR2 YSYEKL come from the germline V gene. V lost 3 bases to trimming and J lost 9 bases, with 12 bases between them. The length of the CDR3 is 14 residues. The DNA for the CDR3 is TGCGCCAGCAGCCACCCCGTAAACGGTTCACCCCTCCACTTT. As protein: CASSHPVNGSPLHF.

This rearrangement joins TRBV19 to TRBJ2-3, with 11 bases matching TRBD2. The V segment lost 4 bases and the J segment 6 bases; nucleotides outside the gene matches: 12. The germline V gene has CDR1 LNHDA and CDR2 SQIVND (reference sequence). The CDR3 runs to 17 residues. CDR3: CASSNRGLAGSTDTQYF. The CDR3, as DNA: TGTGCCAGTAGTAACCGCGGACTAGCGGGCTCAACCGATACGCAGTATTTT.

The chain couples TRBV5-4 to TRBJ2-5; no reliable D call. Germline V lookup: CDR1 SGHNT, CDR2 YYREEE (reference sequence). The CDR3 consists of 14 residues. Trimming left V 3 bases short and J 3 bases short, with 12 bases between. CDR3 DNA: TGTGCCAGCAGCTCCGACCCTGTGGAAGAGACCCAGTACTTC. It is translated as CASSSDPVEETQYF.

The chain combines TRBV18 with TRBJ1-5; D might be TRBD1 (6 bases). There are 13 residues in the CDR3. V lost 6 bases and J lost 6, with 12 bases in between. Germline loops: CDR1 KGHSH, CDR2 LQKENI. CDR3 DNA sequence: TGTGCCAGCTCCCTGGGGGCGGCTCAGCCCCAGCATTTT. As protein: CASSLGAAQPQHF. Full variable domain (outside the CDR3, taken from reference TRBV18 and TRBJ1-5): NAGVMQNPRHLVRRRGQEARLRCSPMKGHSHVYWYRQLPEEGLKFMVYLQKENIIDESGMPKERFSAEFPKEGPSILRIQQVVRGDSAAYFCASSLGAAQPQHFGDGTRLSIL.

The genes are TRBV28 and TRBJ2-3, with TRBD2 matching 7 bases. The germline gives CDR1 MDHEN, CDR2 SYDVKM. V was pared by 2 bases and J by 0 bases, with 2 bases of the junction left unmatched. The CDR3 is 15 residues long. This CDR3 is CASSLLADSTDTQYF. CDR3 sequence (DNA): TGTGCCAGCAGTTTACTAGCGGATAGCACAGATACGCAGTATTTT.

V is TRBV11-2 and J is TRBJ2-3, with D perhaps given as TRBD1 or TRBD2 (5 bases each). V lost 5 bases and J 2 bases, leaving 20 bases between the germline ends. CDR3 size: 17 residues. Germline V CDR1 and CDR2: SGHAT, FQNNGV. In nucleotides, the CDR3 is TGTGCCAGCAGCCGGCAGGGAGCGACCATCTACACAGATACGCAGTATTTT. Translated, it gives CASSRQGATIYTDTQYF.

The V gene is TRBV6-1, the J gene TRBJ2-5; D might be TRBD2 (5 bases). Deletions cut 10 bases from V and 2 bases from J, with 17 bases between. Per germline, CDR1 MNHNS and CDR2 SASEGT. CDR3 size: 14 residues. In DNA form, the CDR3 reads TGTGCCACCCTATTGTTTAGCGCTCAAGAGACCCAGTACTTC. Protein product: CATLLFSAQETQYF.

The chain recombines TRBV28 with TRBJ1-5; D is ambiguous. The V end lost 3 bases, the J end lost 0 bases, and 9 bases lay between the germline ends. The germline CDR1 and CDR2 sequences are MDHEN and SYDVKM. This CDR3 has 15 residues. DNA of the CDR3: TGTGCCAGCAGTTTCAGCCACTATAGCAATCAGCCCCAGCATTTT. Amino acid sequence: CASSFSHYSNQPQHF.